This record covers a single TCR beta chain. The table came from immunoSEQ multiplex PCR; TCRdb's copy has only in-frame clones and leaves some out. Of about 32,000 clones listed, approximately 78% are singletons. The CDR3 length is 14 residues. Per the germline V gene, CDR1 is SNHLY and CDR2 is FYNNEI. J gave up 5 bases and V 8 bases, and 11 bases lay outside the gene matches. This sample is part of a study of pediatric ulcerative colitis. The clonotype originates from a boy between 5 and 17 years old with severe ulcerative colitis. Specimen: blood. V gene TRBV2 combines with J gene TRBJ2-7; 8 bases are shared with TRBD1. The CDR3 bases are TGTGCCAGCCGACGGACAGGGTCCCCGAACGAGCAGTACTTC. This encodes CASRRTGSPNEQYF.